The 27 T cell receptor beta chains below all came from one sample that was sequenced in a study of OX40 agonist ivuxolimab in advanced cancers. Receptors were amplified or captured by the immunoSEQ multiplex PCR assay. TCRdb took this table from immuneACCESS and kept in-frame rearrangements with V and J called. Such tables lack part of the clones; where checked against another copy, unresolved V genes explain under half of the gap, and the rest is unexplained. This sample gives 45,000 to 50,000 clones in total; around nine tenths of them show up just once. The biggest ten clones account for less than 7.5% of the sample. Specimen: CD4+ or CD8+ T cells sorted from blood, collected in a trial of the OX40 agonist ivuxolimab. These receptors came from an adult with an advanced solid tumor such as melanoma, head and neck, liver or kidney cancer.

The V call is TRBV10-3, the J call TRBJ2-3; D gene uncertain. The CDR3 extends over 15 amino acids. V was trimmed by 4 bases and J by 1 base, leaving 12 bases between them. CDR1 is ENHRY, CDR2 SYGVKD, per germline. CDR3 DNA: TGTGCCATCAGTGCTGGCTACGCCCGCACAGATACGCAGTATTTT. Translating it yields CAISAGYARTDTQYF.

V is TRBV6-6 and J is TRBJ2-3; a weak D match, TRBD2 (5 bases). V lost 0 bases, J lost 5 bases, and 6 bases lay in between. Germline V gene data show CDR1 as MNHNY and CDR2 as SVGAGI (reference sequence). This CDR3 has 13 residues. The CDR3 nucleotides read TGTGCCAGCAGTTACTCCGCGGGAGATACGCAGTATTTT. It yields the protein CASSYSAGDTQYF.

The chain employs TRBV19 and TRBJ1-1, with TRBD1 matching 10 bases. This CDR3 spans 16 amino acids. Per germline, CDR1 LNHDA and CDR2 SQIVND (reference sequence). V shed 5 bases and J 4 bases; nucleotides not matched to a gene: 10. The CDR3 loop reads CASSPWGWDRGTEAFF. The CDR3 DNA sequence: TGTGCCAGTAGTCCCTGGGGATGGGACAGGGGCACTGAAGCTTTCTTT.

This sequence joins TRBV10-3 and TRBJ1-5; the match to TRBD1 covers 9 bases. The CDR3 extends over 14 amino acids. Per germline, CDR1 ENHRY and CDR2 SYGVKD. V gave up 2 bases and J gave up 4 bases; unmatched junction bases: 0. This CDR3 is CAISEGQGNQPQHF. Written as DNA, the CDR3 is TGTGCCATCAGTGAGGGACAGGGGAATCAGCCCCAGCATTTT.

A few counts support this clone. This sequence joins TRBV4-1 and TRBJ2-3; 9 positions match TRBD2. The CDR3 extends over 16 amino acids. The junction had 7 bases not matched to a gene; V was cut back by 0 bases and J by 6 bases. Germline lookup yields CDR1 MGHRA and CDR2 YSYEKL. CDR3 region: CASSQEAGGPGDTQYF. The CDR3 bases are TGCGCCAGCAGCCAAGAGGCGGGGGGGCCGGGGGATACGCAGTATTTT.

The chain carries TRBV29-1 and TRBJ1-4; the D is unclear. Germline CDR1 SQVTM, CDR2 ANQGSEA. The length of the CDR3 is 11 residues. Deletions cut 6 bases from V and 5 bases from J, with 7 bases between. CDR3 coding DNA: TGCAGCGTAGAGGGAAATGAAAAACTGTTTTTT. It yields the protein CSVEGNEKLFF. The full variable domain, completed using reference TRBV29-1 and TRBJ1-4, is SAVISQKPSRDICQRGTSLTIQCQVDSQVTMMFWYRQQPGQSLTLIATANQGSEATYESGFVIDKFPISRPNLTFSTLTVSNMSPEDSSIYLCSVEGNEKLFFGSGTQLSVL.

This chain uses TRBV28 with TRBJ1-3, with D uncertain. The germline V and J ends were trimmed by 5 bases and 2 bases, with 10 bases remaining between them. This CDR3 comprises 14 residues. Germline V CDR1 and CDR2: MDHEN, SYDVKM. The CDR3 is CASSPTSTGNTIYF. The CDR3 DNA reads as TGTGCCAGCAGTCCGACATCGACTGGAAACACCATATATTTT. The full variable domain, completed using reference TRBV28 and TRBJ1-3, is DVKVTQSSRYLVKRTGEKVFLECVQDMDHENMFWYRQDPGLGLRLIYFSYDVKMKEKGDIPEGYSVSREKKERFSLILESASTNQTSMYLCASSPTSTGNTIYFGEGSWLTVV.

V usage is TRBV14 and J usage is TRBJ1-3, with D unresolved. The CDR3 covers 16 residues. Trimming pared 4 bases from V and 0 bases from J, leaving 13 bases between. The germline CDR1 and CDR2 sequences are SGHDN and FVKESK. The CDR3 nucleotides read TGTGCCAGCAGCCTCGCCCCTGGATACTCTGGAAACACCATATATTTT. This gives the protein CASSLAPGYSGNTIYF.

This clone has just one count. The chain links TRBV9 to TRBJ2-1, with unresolved D. CDR1 SGDLS and CDR2 YYNGEE come from the germline V gene. Trimming shortened V by 4 bases and J by 9 bases, and 11 bases separated the two germline ends. CDR3 length equals 12 residues. The CDR3 DNA reads as TGTGCCAGCAGCATTCCAGCATTTGAGCAGTTCTTC. Encoded protein: CASSIPAFEQFF. Variable domain in full (rest from reference TRBV9 and TRBJ2-1): DSGVTQTPKHLITATGQRVTLRCSPRSGDLSVYWYQQSLDQGLQFLIQYYNGEERAKGNILERFSAQQFPDLHSELNLSSLELGDSALYFCASSIPAFEQFFGPGTRLTVL.

This rearrangement joins TRBV7-9 to TRBJ1-5; 7 positions agree with TRBD1. The germline V gene encodes CDR1 SEHNR and CDR2 FQNEAQ (reference sequence). The CDR3 sequence is 16 residues long. With V trimmed by 5 bases and J by 3 bases, 10 bases remained unmatched. The CDR3 coding sequence is TGTGCCAGCAGCGAATGGACAGGAGGCTCCAATCAGCCCCAGCATTTT. It is translated as CASSEWTGGSNQPQHF. Full variable domain (rest looked up from reference TRBV7-9 and TRBJ1-5): DTGVSQNPRHKITKRGQNVTFRCDPISEHNRLYWYRQTLGQGPEFLTYFQNEAQLEKSRLLSDRFSAERPKGSFSTLEIQRTEQGDSAMYLCASSEWTGGSNQPQHFGDGTRLSIL.

J is TRBJ2-1 and V is TRBV11-2, with D uncertain. CDR3 length: 12 amino acids. The germline gives CDR1 SGHAT, CDR2 FQNNGV. V was shortened by 5 bases and J by 4 bases, with 6 bases between the two germline ends. CDR3 nucleotide sequence: TGTGCCAGCAGCGTATTGTACAATGAGCAGTTCTTC. Protein product: CASSVLYNEQFF.

This sequence joins TRBV6-6 and TRBJ2-3; 8 nucleotides line up with TRBD1. The length of the CDR3 is 15 residues. Germline trimming cut 2 bases from V and 2 bases from J; bases unmatched to any gene: 3. From germline, CDR1 is MNHNY and CDR2 SVGAGI (reference sequence). The CDR3 here is CASSYGRGHTDTQYF. CDR3 DNA sequence: TGTGCCAGCAGTTACGGCAGGGGGCACACAGATACGCAGTATTTT.

This rearrangement joins TRBV6-1 to TRBJ1-2, with D perhaps matching TRBD1 (5 bases). This CDR3 has 15 residues. The V and J ends lost 7 bases and 0 bases respectively, with 15 bases between them. Germline V gives CDR1 MNHNS, CDR2 SASEGT. The CDR3: CASNLGLESNYGYTF. CDR3 nucleotides: TGTGCCAGCAATCTGGGGCTAGAGTCTAACTATGGCTACACCTTC.

The rearrangement joins TRBV15 to TRBJ1-5, with 10 positions matching TRBD1. This CDR3 spans 19 amino acids. The V and J ends lost 3 bases and 1 base, in that order; junction bases with no gene match: 12. Germline V lookup: CDR1 LNHNV, CDR2 YYDKDF (reference sequence). The CDR3 coding sequence is TGTGCCACCAGCAGGGCCCGGGACAGGGGAAAGGAGAGCAATCAGCCCCAGCATTTT. Translation gives CATSRARDRGKESNQPQHF.

J is TRBJ1-1 and V is TRBV4-2, with no clear D. Germline V gene sequence: CDR1 LGHNA, CDR2 YNFKEQ. The CDR3 has 12 residues. V lost 6 bases and J 1 base, leaving 6 bases between the germline ends. CDR3 loop: CASRPGNTEAFF. DNA for the CDR3: TGTGCCAGCAGACCAGGGAACACTGAAGCTTTCTTT.

The V and J genes are TRBV19 and TRBJ1-1; 10 bases fit TRBD1. CDR3 size: 18 residues. Trimming cost V 3 bases and J 0 bases; bases outside gene matches: 10. In germline, CDR1 is LNHDA, CDR2 SQIVND (reference sequence). CDR3 in amino acids: CASSIFSGTGVLNTEAFF. The CDR3 bases are TGTGCCAGTAGTATTTTTTCAGGGACAGGGGTCTTGAACACTGAAGCTTTCTTT.

This clone was observed once. This chain joins TRBV7-9 and TRBJ1-6; TRBD1 aligns across 10 bases. Germline-derived CDR1 and CDR2 are SEHNR and FQNEAQ (reference sequence). V trimming: 5 bases; J trimming: 10 bases; junction bases outside the gene matches: 8. The CDR3 runs to 15 residues. DNA of the CDR3: TGTGCCAGCAGCCGAGGGGGGACAGGGGAATCACCCCTCCACTTT. Translating gives CASSRGGTGESPLHF.

CDR3 amino acids: CASSERFPLNTEAFF. CDR3 coding DNA: TGTGCCAGCAGTGAACGTTTTCCGTTGAACACTGAAGCTTTCTTT. The rearrangement links TRBV2 to TRBJ1-1, with D uncertain. CDR3 length: 15 residues. Germline V gene data show CDR1 as SNHLY and CDR2 as FYNNEI. V lost 2 bases and J 0 bases, leaving 10 bases between the germline ends.

This clone appeared a single time. The rearrangement joins TRBV6-1 to TRBJ2-7; no reliable D call. Germline CDR1 reads MNHNS; CDR2 reads SASEGT. V shed 2 bases and J shed 4 bases, with 12 bases lying between them. The CDR3 has 14 amino acids. The CDR3 coding sequence is TGTGCCAGCAGTGAATTTGGCATTGGGTACGAGCAGTACGTC. Protein sequence: CASSEFGIGYEQYV.

This clone was detected a few times. This rearrangement joins TRBV7-9 to TRBJ1-1; perhaps TRBD1 as D (5 bases). Trimming took off 7 bases at V and 4 bases at J, with 13 bases between the two ends. CDR1 and CDR2 from the germline V gene are SEHNR and FQNEAQ (reference sequence). The CDR3 runs 13 residues. The CDR3 loop is CASIPGGSTEAFF. The CDR3 region has the DNA TGTGCCAGCATCCCGGGGGGGTCCACTGAAGCTTTCTTT.

This clone showed up just a few times. The chain links TRBV5-7 to TRBJ1-2, with D uncertain. TRBV5-7 is an ORF, with its function uncertain. CDR3 size: 13 residues. V lost 2 bases to trimming and J lost 2 bases, with 7 bases between them. The CDR3 is CASSFRENYGYTF. The DNA for the CDR3 is TGTGCCAGCAGCTTCCGGGAGAACTATGGCTACACCTTC.

The chain links TRBV2 to TRBJ1-1, with D possibly TRBD1 on 5 matching bases. Trimming removed 3 bases at V and 3 bases at J, with 14 bases between. Germline values: CDR1 SNHLY, CDR2 FYNNEI. This CDR3 has 15 residues. CDR3 DNA sequence: TGTGCCAGCAGTGACCCCCCGGGGGATTACACTGAAGCTTTCTTT. Translating it yields CASSDPPGDYTEAFF.

V is TRBV2 and J is TRBJ1-1; D not resolved. CDR1 is SNHLY, CDR2 FYNNEI, per germline. V shed 6 bases and J shed 1 base, with 6 bases lying between them. The CDR3 sequence is 12 residues long. The CDR3 here is CASRTGNTEAFF. Written as DNA, the CDR3 is TGTGCCAGCAGGACGGGGAACACTGAAGCTTTCTTT.

This rearrangement joins TRBV7-2 to TRBJ2-1, with 11 bases that match TRBD2. J lost 2 bases, V lost 4 bases, and 1 base had no gene match. Germline CDR1 reads SGHTA; CDR2 reads FQGNSA. The CDR3 runs 15 residues. CDR3 nucleotides: TGTGCCAGCAGCTCACTAGCGGGGGCCTACAATGAGCAGTTCTTC. Translated, it gives CASSSLAGAYNEQFF.

The chain links TRBV4-1 to TRBJ1-1; TRBD1 agrees at 7 bases. Germline loops: CDR1 MGHRA, CDR2 YSYEKL. This CDR3 spans 15 amino acids. With 0 bases clipped from V and 4 bases from J, the junction kept 5 bases outside the gene matches. CDR3 bases: TGCGCCAGCAGCCAAGAGGGACAGTTCACCACTGAAGCTTTCTTT. This gives the protein CASSQEGQFTTEAFF.

The chain uses TRBV19 and TRBJ1-1, with unresolved D. The germline V and J ends were trimmed by 4 bases and 11 bases, with 14 bases remaining between them. Germline-derived CDR1 and CDR2 are LNHDA and SQIVND (reference sequence). The CDR3 extends over 12 amino acids. The CDR3 nucleotides read TGTGCCAGTAGTAAAGGAAACGCCGGGGCTTTCTTT. Protein: CASSKGNAGAFF.

CDR3 nucleotides: TGCGCCAGCAGCTTGGGACAGGGGACTGGAAACACCATATATTTT. Amino acid sequence: CASSLGQGTGNTIYF. The chain carries TRBV5-1 and TRBJ1-3; TRBD1 matches 8 bases. V lost 0 bases and J lost 2; bases outside the gene matches: 1. The CDR3 is 15 amino acids. CDR1 and CDR2 (germline): SGHRS, YFSETQ.